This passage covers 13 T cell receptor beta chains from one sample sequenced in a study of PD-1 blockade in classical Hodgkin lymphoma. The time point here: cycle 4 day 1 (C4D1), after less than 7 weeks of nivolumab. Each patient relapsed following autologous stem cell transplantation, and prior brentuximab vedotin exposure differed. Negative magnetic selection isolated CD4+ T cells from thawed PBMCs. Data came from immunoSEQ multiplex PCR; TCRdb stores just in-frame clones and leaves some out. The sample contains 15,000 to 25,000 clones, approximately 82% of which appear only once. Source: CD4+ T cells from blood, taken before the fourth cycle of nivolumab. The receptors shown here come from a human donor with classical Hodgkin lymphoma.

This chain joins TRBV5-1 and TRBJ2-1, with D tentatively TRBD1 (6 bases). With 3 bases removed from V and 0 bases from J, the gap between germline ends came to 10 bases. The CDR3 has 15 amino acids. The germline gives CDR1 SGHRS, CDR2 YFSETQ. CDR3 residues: CASSSLQGSYNEQFF. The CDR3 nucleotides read TGCGCCAGCAGCTCCTTACAGGGCTCCTACAATGAGCAGTTCTTC.

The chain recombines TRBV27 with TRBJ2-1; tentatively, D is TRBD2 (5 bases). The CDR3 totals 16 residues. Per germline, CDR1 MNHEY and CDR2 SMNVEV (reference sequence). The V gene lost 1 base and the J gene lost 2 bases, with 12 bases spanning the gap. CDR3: CASSLWSGIAYNEQFF. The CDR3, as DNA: TGTGCCAGCAGTTTATGGTCGGGAATCGCCTACAATGAGCAGTTCTTC.

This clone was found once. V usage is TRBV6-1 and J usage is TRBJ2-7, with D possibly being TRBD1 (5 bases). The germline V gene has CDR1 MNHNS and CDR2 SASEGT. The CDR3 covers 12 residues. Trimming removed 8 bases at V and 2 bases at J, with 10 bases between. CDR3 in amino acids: CASRAGTYEQYF. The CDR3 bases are TGTGCCAGCCGAGCAGGGACCTACGAGCAGTACTTC.

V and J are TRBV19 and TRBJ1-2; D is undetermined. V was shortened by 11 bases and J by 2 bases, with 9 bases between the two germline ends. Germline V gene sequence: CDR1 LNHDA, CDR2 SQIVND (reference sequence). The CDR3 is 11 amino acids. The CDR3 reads CASGPNYGYTF. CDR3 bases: TGTGCCTCCGGGCCCAACTATGGCTACACCTTC.

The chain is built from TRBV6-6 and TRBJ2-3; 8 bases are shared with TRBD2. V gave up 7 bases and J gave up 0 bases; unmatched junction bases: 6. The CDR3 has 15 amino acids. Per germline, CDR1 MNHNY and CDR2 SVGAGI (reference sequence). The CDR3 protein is CASNHPSGSTDTQYF. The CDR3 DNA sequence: TGTGCCAGCAATCACCCTAGCGGGAGCACAGATACGCAGTATTTT.

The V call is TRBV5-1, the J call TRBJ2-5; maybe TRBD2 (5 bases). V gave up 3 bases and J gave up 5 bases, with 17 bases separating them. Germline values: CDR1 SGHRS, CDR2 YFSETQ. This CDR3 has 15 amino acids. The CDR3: CASSSRTGFQETQYF. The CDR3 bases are TGCGCCAGCAGCTCCCGGACGGGATTCCAGGAGACCCAGTACTTC.

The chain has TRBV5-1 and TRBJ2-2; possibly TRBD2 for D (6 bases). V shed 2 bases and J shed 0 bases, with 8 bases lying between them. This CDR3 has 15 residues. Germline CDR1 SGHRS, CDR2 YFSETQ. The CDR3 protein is CASSFSGANTGELFF. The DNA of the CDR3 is TGCGCCAGCAGCTTTAGCGGCGCGAACACCGGGGAGCTGTTTTTT.

This CDR3 is CASSPIYQETQYF. The CDR3 coding sequence is TGTGCCAGCTCACCAATCTACCAAGAGACCCAGTACTTC. The V and J genes are TRBV18 and TRBJ2-5; D uncertain. This CDR3 is built from 13 residues. CDR1 is KGHSH, CDR2 LQKENI, per germline. Trimming stripped 2 bases from V and 0 bases from J, with 4 bases between. Drawing the rest from reference TRBV18 and TRBJ2-5, the complete variable domain is NAGVMQNPRHLVRRRGQEARLRCSPMKGHSHVYWYRQLPEEGLKFMVYLQKENIIDESGMPKERFSAEFPKEGPSILRIQQVVRGDSAAYFCASSPIYQETQYFGPGTRLLVL.

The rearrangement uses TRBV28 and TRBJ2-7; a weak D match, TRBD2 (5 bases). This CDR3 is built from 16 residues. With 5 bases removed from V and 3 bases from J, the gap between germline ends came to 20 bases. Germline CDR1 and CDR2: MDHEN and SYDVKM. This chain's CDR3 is CASSPPRTLGSYEQYF. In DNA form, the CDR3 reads TGTGCCAGCAGTCCACCGAGGACTCTCGGAAGCTACGAGCAGTACTTC.

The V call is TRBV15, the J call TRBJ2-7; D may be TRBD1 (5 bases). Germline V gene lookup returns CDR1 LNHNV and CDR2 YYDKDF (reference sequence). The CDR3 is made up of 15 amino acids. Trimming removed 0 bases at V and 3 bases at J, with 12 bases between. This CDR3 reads CATSRERGRDYEQYF. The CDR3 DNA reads TGTGCCACCAGCAGAGAACGCGGCAGGGACTACGAGCAGTACTTC.

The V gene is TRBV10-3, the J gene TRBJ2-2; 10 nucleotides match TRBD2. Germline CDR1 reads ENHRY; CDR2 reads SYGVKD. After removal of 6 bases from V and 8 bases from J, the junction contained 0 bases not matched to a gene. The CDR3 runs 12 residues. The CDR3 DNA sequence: TGTGCCATCAGGGGACTAGCGGGGGAGCTGTTTTTT. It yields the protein CAIRGLAGELFF.

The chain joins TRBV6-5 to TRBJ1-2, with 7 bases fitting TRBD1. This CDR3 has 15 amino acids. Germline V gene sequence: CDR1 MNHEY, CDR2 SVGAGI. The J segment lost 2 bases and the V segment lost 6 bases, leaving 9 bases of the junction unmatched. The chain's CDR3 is CASSRQGSGNYGYTF. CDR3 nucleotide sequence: TGTGCCAGCAGCAGACAGGGATCGGGGAACTATGGCTACACCTTC.

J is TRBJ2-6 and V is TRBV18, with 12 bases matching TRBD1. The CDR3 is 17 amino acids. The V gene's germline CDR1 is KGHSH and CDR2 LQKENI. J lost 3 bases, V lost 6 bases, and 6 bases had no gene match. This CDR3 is CASSQGQGANGANVLTF. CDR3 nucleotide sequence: TGTGCCAGCTCCCAGGGACAGGGGGCTAATGGGGCCAACGTCCTGACTTTC.